Below, 27 T cell receptor beta chains from the same sample are listed, as sequenced in a study of tumor and adjacent non-tumor tissue in lung cancer. The template was RNA from unsorted bulk tissue. TCRbeta libraries were built with three rounds of nested PCR, modified from ARM-PCR. TCRdb redid the calling of the multiplex PCR reads with MiXCR, one entry per CDR3 protein. Of some 200,000 distinct CDR3 sequences in the sample, 60% to 75% were seen once. The sequencing sample was made of lung tumor tissue. The receptor source for this set is a man aged 55 to 70 with non-small cell lung cancer.

To note about this clonotype: This may come from a read error, since a much larger clone is one base off. The V call is TRBV5-1, the J call TRBJ1-3; no clear D gene. The CDR3 totals 11 residues. The V end was cut by 4 bases, the J end by 3 bases, with 2 bases between. The germline V gene encodes CDR1 SGHRS and CDR2 YFSETQ. The CDR3 protein is CASSHGNTIYF. In nucleotides, the CDR3 is TGCGCCAGCAGCCATGGAAACACCATATATTTT.

With respect to this clonotype: Since a much larger clone is just one base distant, this may be a read error. The V call is TRBV5-6, the J call TRBJ2-5, with a possible D match to TRBD1 (5 bases). Germline CDR1 is SGHDT and CDR2 is YYEEEE. The CDR3 runs to 13 residues. In DNA, the CDR3 is TGTCCCAGCAGCTTTGATACAGGAGAGACCCAGTACTTC. Translation: CPSSFDTGETQYF.

As concerns this clonotype: At one end the junction does not follow the germline gene, possibly because of a read error. This sequence joins TRBV6-1 and TRBJ2-1; D may be TRBD2 (5 bases). From germline, CDR1 is MNHNS and CDR2 SASEGT. The CDR3 length is 15 residues. The CDR3 coding sequence is TGTGCCAGCAGCCTACGAGGGAGCTCCTACAATGAGCAGTCTTTC. Protein: CASSLRGSSYNEQSF.

Details on this clonotype: This CDR3 fails to terminate in the conserved phenylalanine or tryptophan, so it likely reflects a read error. V gene TRBV4-3 combines with J gene TRBJ2-2, with D maybe TRBD2 (5 bases). The CDR3 runs to 16 residues. The V gene lost 0 bases and the J gene lost 6 bases, with 14 bases spanning the gap. Per germline, CDR1 LGHNA and CDR2 YSLEER. The CDR3 coding sequence is TGCGCCAGCAGCCAAGAGTTCGGGATATTGGCCGGGGAGCTGTTTTTG. It is translated as CASSQEFGILAGELFL.

As regards this clonotype: Germline is not matched at one junction end, which may reflect a read error. The chain couples TRBV11-3 to TRBJ2-1, with no clear D. The CDR3 runs 12 residues. CDR1 is SGHNT and CDR2 is YENEEA in the germline V gene. The CDR3 DNA is TGTGTCAGCAGCCCCCTGGAGAATGAGCAGTTCTTC. Amino acids: CVSSPLENEQFF.

The CDR3 DNA sequence: TGTGCCAGCATCTCGACGGGGATAATTACAGGGGAGCTGTTTTTT. This translates into CASISTGIITGELFF. The chain carries TRBV11-2 and TRBJ2-2; D is possibly TRBD2 (5 bases). Trimming removed 7 bases from V and 8 bases from J, with 20 bases in between. CDR3 length: 15 residues. Germline CDR1 is SGHAT and CDR2 is FQNNGV.

This clonotype was recorded only once. A much larger clone lies one base from this, so it may be a read error. Here the CDR3 omits its conserved ending phenylalanine or tryptophan, so a read error is the likely source. This chain connects TRBV12-3 or TRBV12-4 to TRBJ2-3, with D perhaps given as TRBD1 or TRBD2 (6 bases each). V was trimmed by 1 base and J by 5 bases, leaving 13 bases between them. The CDR3 loop spans 15 amino acids. The CDR3 here is CASSLGGAVGDTQYY. As DNA, the CDR3 is TGTGCCAGCAGTTTAGGGGGGGCCGTGGGAGATACGCAGTATTAT.

The chain uses TRBV11-2 and TRBJ1-2; 8 bases agree with TRBD1. V was pared by 6 bases and J by 4 bases, with 10 bases of the junction left unmatched. CDR1 and CDR2 from the germline V gene are SGHAT and FQNNGV. This CDR3 is built from 15 residues. As DNA, the CDR3 is TGTGCCAGCAGTCGACCGAGACAGGGGATCTATGGCTACACCTTC. Amino acids: CASSRPRQGIYGYTF. Together with reference TRBV11-2 and TRBJ1-2, the CDR3 gives the full variable domain: EAGVAQSPRYKIIEKRQSVAFWCNPISGHATLYWYQQILGQGPKLLIQFQNNGVVDDSQLPKDRFSAERLKGVDSTLKIQPAKLEDSAVYLCASSRPRQGIYGYTFGSGTRLTVV.

The V gene is TRBV18, the J gene TRBJ2-5; 7 bases align to TRBD1. The J segment lost 1 base and the V segment lost 0 bases, leaving 5 bases of the junction unmatched. The germline CDR1 and CDR2 sequences are KGHSH and LQKENI. This CDR3 comprises 16 residues. For the CDR3, the DNA is TGTGCCAGCTCACCACCCGCAGGGGGAATCCAAGAGACCCAGTACTTC. Its translation: CASSPPAGGIQETQYF.

Worth noting for this clonotype: Possible read error: a much larger clone is one base away. V and J are TRBV6-5 and TRBJ1-1; D is possibly TRBD1 (6 bases). This CDR3 is 14 amino acids long. Germline lookup yields CDR1 MNHEY and CDR2 SVGAGI. CDR3 in amino acids: CASSHSGGLTEAFF. The CDR3 coding sequence is TGTGCCAGCAGTCACTCGGGGGGGCTCACTGAAGCTTTCTTT.

The rearrangement joins TRBV28 to TRBJ2-2, with 7 bases that match TRBD1. This CDR3 spans 13 amino acids. The trim removed 5 bases at V and 7 bases at J, leaving 4 bases unmatched. Germline V gene lookup returns CDR1 MDHEN and CDR2 SYDVKM. The CDR3 region has the DNA TGTGCCAGCAGTACGCAGGGGGTCGGGGAGCTGTTTTTT. Translated, it gives CASSTQGVGELFF. Based on the CDR3 plus reference TRBV28 and TRBJ2-2, the full variable domain is DVKVTQSSRYLVKRTGEKVFLECVQDMDHENMFWYRQDPGLGLRLIYFSYDVKMKEKGDIPEGYSVSREKKERFSLILESASTNQTSMYLCASSTQGVGELFFGEGSRLTVL.

This clonotype was seen repeatedly, ten times or more. This chain connects TRBV4-2 to TRBJ1-4; no firm D call. The CDR3 has 13 residues. The ends were cut back, 1 base at V and 8 bases at J, with 8 bases in the middle. Looked up from germline, CDR1 is LGHNA and CDR2 is YNFKEQ. The CDR3 DNA reads as TGTGCCAGCAGCCAAGCAGGACCGGAAAAACTGTTTTTT. Translating gives CASSQAGPEKLFF.

The DNA for the CDR3 is TGTGCCAGCAGTGCTAGCGCCGAATACGAGCAGTACTTC. It encodes CASSASAEYEQYF. This chain connects TRBV7-8 to TRBJ2-7; D perhaps matches TRBD2 (6 bases). Germline loops: CDR1 SGHVS, CDR2 FQNEAQ. The CDR3 consists of 13 residues. With 6 bases removed from V and 4 bases from J, the gap between germline ends came to 13 bases.

The V call is TRBV5-4, the J call TRBJ2-5; D gene ambiguous. The CDR3 spans 14 residues. Germline V gene data show CDR1 as SGHNT and CDR2 as YYREEE (reference sequence). Trimming removed 5 bases from V and 2 bases from J, with 13 bases in between. In DNA, the CDR3 is TGTGCCAGCAGGGTTGACCTAAAGCAAGAGACCCAGTACTTC. Translated: CASRVDLKQETQYF.

J is TRBJ2-3 and V is TRBV28; D gene ambiguous. The V gene's germline CDR1 is MDHEN and CDR2 SYDVKM. This CDR3 region has 18 residues. Trimming shortened V by 7 bases and J by 2 bases, and 25 bases separated the two germline ends. The CDR3 spells CASTPFGRFQPPTDTQYF. CDR3 sequence (DNA): TGTGCCAGCACCCCCTTTGGACGGTTCCAGCCACCCACAGATACGCAGTATTTT.

As regards this clonotype: This may be a read error, as it is one base from a much larger clone. V usage is TRBV20-1 and J usage is TRBJ2-1; 13 bases align to TRBD2. V dropped 6 bases and J dropped 9; count of bases not matched to a gene: 11. Germline CDR1 and CDR2: DFQATT and SNEGSKA (reference sequence). The CDR3 is 15 amino acids. CDR3 in amino acids: CSARAGTSGIGEQFF. In DNA, the CDR3 is TGCAGTGCACGGGCCGGGACTAGCGGGATCGGTGAGCAGTTCTTC.

The count of this clonotype is one. The chain couples TRBV4-3 to TRBJ1-4; D is possibly TRBD1 (6 bases). Germline assignment: CDR1 LGHNA and CDR2 YSLEER. The CDR3 is made up of 15 amino acids. The V gene lost 7 bases and the J gene lost 7 bases, with 19 bases spanning the gap. The CDR3 bases are TGCGCCAGCAACCAGGAAAGGGGGAGAGGTGAAAAACTGTTTTTT. Translated: CASNQERGRGEKLFF.

This chain joins TRBV30 and TRBJ1-5; possible D gene TRBD1, 6 bases. The V end was cut by 2 bases, the J end by 9 bases, with 17 bases between. Germline assignment: CDR1 GTSNPN and CDR2 SVGIG (reference sequence). The CDR3 spans 14 residues. CDR3 coding DNA: TGTGCCTGGAGTTCCGGACAGTGGGGTGGGCCCCAGCATTTT. It is translated as CAWSSGQWGGPQHF.

Many counts were recorded for this clonotype. This chain connects TRBV20-1 to TRBJ2-7; 7 bases match TRBD1. The germline V gene encodes CDR1 DFQATT and CDR2 SNEGSKA (reference sequence). The CDR3 runs to 14 residues. V trimming: 2 bases; J trimming: 0 bases; junction bases outside the gene matches: 4. The CDR3 is CSARPNRGSYEQYF. The CDR3, as DNA: TGCAGTGCTAGACCAAACAGGGGCTCCTACGAGCAGTACTTC.

With regard to this clonotype: It is unclear where the CDR3 begins or ends on the DNA, so no DNA is shown, and the CDR3 is as TCRdb lists it. V is TRBV7-9 and J is TRBJ2-2. From germline, CDR1 is SEHNR and CDR2 FQNEAQ (reference sequence). The CDR3 spans 12 residues, counting both ends. The CDR3: CASISDPGSCFF.

On this clonotype itself: A much larger clone is a single base away; this may be a read error. The rearrangement uses TRBV30 and TRBJ2-3; TRBD2 might be the D (5 bases). Deletions cut 4 bases from V and 5 bases from J, with 16 bases between. Per germline, CDR1 GTSNPN and CDR2 SVGIG (reference sequence). The CDR3 sequence is 14 residues long. DNA for the CDR3: TGTGCCTGGACCCGAGTGGGAGAGGTAGATACGCAGTATTTT. Translating it yields CAWTRVGEVDTQYF.

Comments on this clonotype: A junction end diverges from the germline sequence, so it may reflect a read error. V usage is TRBV10-1 and J usage is TRBJ2-2; D assignment may be TRBD1 or TRBD2 (5 bases each). The CDR3 runs 12 residues. Germline V gene sequence: CDR1 WNHNN, CDR2 SYGVQD (reference sequence). The CDR3 loop reads CANKPDTGELFF. CDR3 DNA sequence: TGCGCCAACAAGCCGGACACCGGGGAGCTGTTCTTT.

This clonotype was seen only once. A much larger clone is a single base away; this may be a read error. The chain is built from TRBV20-1 and TRBJ2-2, with a weak D call TRBD2 (6 bases). CDR3 size: 14 residues. Germline V CDR1 and CDR2: DFQATT, SNEGSKA (reference sequence). For the CDR3, the DNA is TGCAATGCTAGCCCGGGAGCGAACACCGGGGAGCTGTTTTTT. It is translated as CNASPGANTGELFF.

In regard to this clonotype: A single base separates this from a much larger clone, so it may be a read error. This chain uses TRBV6-5 with TRBJ1-1, with D hard to call. The germline V gene encodes CDR1 MNHEY and CDR2 SVGAGI. V gave up 7 bases and J gave up 1 base, with 13 bases separating them. This CDR3 region has 14 residues. The CDR3 DNA follows: TGTGCCAGCACCGCCACCGACGGGAACACTGAAGCTTTCTTT. Protein product: CASTATDGNTEAFF.

Turning to this clonotype: Possible read error: a much larger clone is one base away. V and J are TRBV4-2 and TRBJ1-4; D is unresolved. Germline-derived CDR1 and CDR2 are LGHNA and YNFKEQ. The CDR3 covers 15 residues. The V end lost 4 bases, the J end lost 8 bases, and 17 bases lay between the germline ends. Written as DNA, the CDR3 is TGTGCCAGCAGCCGAGACTTTCACGGAGAGGAAAAACTGTTTTTT. Protein product: CASSRDFHGEEKLFF.

Note on this clonotype: The junction shows a germline mismatch at one end, possibly a read error. This chain joins TRBV29-1 and TRBJ2-2; 10 nucleotides line up with TRBD1. CDR3 size: 17 residues. Germline V gives CDR1 SQVTM, CDR2 ANQGSEA. CDR3 in DNA: TGCAGCGCCAACCCGACAGGGGGCGCGGGTGACACCGAGGAGCTGTTTTTT. Its translation is CSANPTGGAGDTEELFF.

A remark on this clonotype: Germline is not matched at one junction end, which may reflect a read error. The V and J genes are TRBV11-3 and TRBJ1-2; D ambiguous. Germline V gene data show CDR1 as SGHNT and CDR2 as YENEEA. The CDR3 extends over 14 amino acids. The CDR3 loop reads CASILAGPPSGYIF. The CDR3 DNA reads as TGTGCTAGTATCTTAGCCGGACCCCCCTCTGGCTACATCTTC.